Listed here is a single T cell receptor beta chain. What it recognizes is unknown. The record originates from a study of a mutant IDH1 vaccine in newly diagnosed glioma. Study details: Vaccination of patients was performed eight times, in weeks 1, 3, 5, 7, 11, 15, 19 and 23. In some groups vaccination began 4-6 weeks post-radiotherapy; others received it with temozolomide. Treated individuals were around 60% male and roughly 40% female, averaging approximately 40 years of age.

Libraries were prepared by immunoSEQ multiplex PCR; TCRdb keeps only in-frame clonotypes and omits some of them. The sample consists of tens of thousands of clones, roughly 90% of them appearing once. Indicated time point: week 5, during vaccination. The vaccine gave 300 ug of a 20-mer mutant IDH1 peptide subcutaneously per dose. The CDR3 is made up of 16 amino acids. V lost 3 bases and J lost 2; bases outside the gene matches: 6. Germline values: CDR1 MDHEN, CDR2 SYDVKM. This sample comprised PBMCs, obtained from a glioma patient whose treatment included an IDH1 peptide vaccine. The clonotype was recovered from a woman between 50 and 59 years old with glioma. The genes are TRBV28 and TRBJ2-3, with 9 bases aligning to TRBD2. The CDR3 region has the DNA TGTGCCAGCAGTTTCCCTCTAGCGGGATACACAGATACGCAGTATTTT. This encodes CASSFPLAGYTDTQYF.